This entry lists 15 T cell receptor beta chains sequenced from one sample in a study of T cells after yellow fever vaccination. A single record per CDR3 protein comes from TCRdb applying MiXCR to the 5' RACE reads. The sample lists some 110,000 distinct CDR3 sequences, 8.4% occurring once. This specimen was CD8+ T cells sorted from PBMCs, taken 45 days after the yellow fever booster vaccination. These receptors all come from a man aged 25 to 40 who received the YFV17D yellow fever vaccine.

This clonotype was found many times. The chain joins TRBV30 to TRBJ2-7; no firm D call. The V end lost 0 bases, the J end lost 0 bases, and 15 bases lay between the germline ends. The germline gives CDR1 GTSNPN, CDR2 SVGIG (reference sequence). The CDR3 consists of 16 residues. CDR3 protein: CAWSVITRAYSYEQYF. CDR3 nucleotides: TGTGCCTGGAGTGTAATCACTCGGGCTTACTCCTACGAGCAGTACTTC.

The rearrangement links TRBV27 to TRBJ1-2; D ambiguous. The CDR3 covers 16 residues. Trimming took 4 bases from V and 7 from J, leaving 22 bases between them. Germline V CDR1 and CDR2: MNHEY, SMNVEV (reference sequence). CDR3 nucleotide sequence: TGTGCCAGCAGTTCCCACTTACAGACCACCGTGGGTGGCTACACCTTC. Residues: CASSSHLQTTVGGYTF.

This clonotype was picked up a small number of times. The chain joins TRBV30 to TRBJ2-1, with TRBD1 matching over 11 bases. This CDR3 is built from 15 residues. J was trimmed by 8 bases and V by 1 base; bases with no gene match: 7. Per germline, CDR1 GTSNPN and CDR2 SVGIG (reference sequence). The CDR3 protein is CAWSEQDRGLDEQFF. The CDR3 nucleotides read TGTGCCTGGAGTGAACAGGACAGGGGGCTGGATGAGCAGTTCTTC.

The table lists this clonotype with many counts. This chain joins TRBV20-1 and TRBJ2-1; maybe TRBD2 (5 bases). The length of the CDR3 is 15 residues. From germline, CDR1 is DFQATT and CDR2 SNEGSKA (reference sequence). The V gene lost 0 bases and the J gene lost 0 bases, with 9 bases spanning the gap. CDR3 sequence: CSARDWRSSYNEQFF. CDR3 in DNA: TGCAGTGCTAGAGATTGGAGGAGCTCCTACAATGAGCAGTTCTTC.

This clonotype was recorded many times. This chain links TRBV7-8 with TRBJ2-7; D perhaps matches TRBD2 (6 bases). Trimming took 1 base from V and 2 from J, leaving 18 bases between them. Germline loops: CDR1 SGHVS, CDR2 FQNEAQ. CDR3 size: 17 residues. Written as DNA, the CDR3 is TGTGCCAGCAGCTTAGGTGCTGGATCGGGAGCCACCTACGAGCAGTACTTC. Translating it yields CASSLGAGSGATYEQYF. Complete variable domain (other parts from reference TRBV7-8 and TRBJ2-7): GAGVSQSPRYKVAKRGQDVALRCDPISGHVSLFWYQQALGQGPEFLTYFQNEAQLDKSGLPSDRFFAERPEGSVSTLKIQRTQQEDSAVYLCASSLGAGSGATYEQYFGPGTRLTVT.

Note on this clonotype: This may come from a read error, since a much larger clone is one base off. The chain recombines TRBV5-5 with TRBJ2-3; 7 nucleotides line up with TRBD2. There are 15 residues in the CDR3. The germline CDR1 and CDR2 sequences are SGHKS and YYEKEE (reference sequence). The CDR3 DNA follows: TGTGCCAGCACCGGTGACGGGAGGAGCATAGATACGCAGTATTTT. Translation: CASTGDGRSIDTQYF. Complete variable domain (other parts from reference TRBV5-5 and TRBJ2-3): DAGVTQSPTHLIKTRGQQVTLRCSPISGHKSVSWYQQVLGQGPQFIFQYYEKEERGRGNFPDRFSARQFPNYSSELNVNALLLGDSALYLCASTGDGRSIDTQYFGPGTRLTVL.

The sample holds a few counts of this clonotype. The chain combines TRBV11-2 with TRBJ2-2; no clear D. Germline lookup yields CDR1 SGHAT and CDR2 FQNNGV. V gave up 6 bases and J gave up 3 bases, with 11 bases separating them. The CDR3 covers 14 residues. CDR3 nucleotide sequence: TGTGCCAGCAGTGCCCGACCCTACACCGGGGAGCTGTTTTTT. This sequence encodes CASSARPYTGELFF.

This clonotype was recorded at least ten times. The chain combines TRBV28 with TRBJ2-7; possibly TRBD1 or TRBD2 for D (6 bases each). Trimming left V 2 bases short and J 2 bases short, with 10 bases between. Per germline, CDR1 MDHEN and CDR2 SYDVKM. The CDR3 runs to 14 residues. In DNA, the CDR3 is TGTGCCAGCAGTTTACGGGGGCGCGCCTACGAGCAGTACTTC. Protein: CASSLRGRAYEQYF.

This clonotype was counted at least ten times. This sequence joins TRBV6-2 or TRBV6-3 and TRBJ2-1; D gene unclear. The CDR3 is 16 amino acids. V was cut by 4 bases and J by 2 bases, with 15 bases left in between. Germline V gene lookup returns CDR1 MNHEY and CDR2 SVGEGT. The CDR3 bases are TGTGCCAGCAGTTCACGCTCGGATCCCCCCTACAATGAGCAGTTCTTC. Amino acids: CASSSRSDPPYNEQFF.

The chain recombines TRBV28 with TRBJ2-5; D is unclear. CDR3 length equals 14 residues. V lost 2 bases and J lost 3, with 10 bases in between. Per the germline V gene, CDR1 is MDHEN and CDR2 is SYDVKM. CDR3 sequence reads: CASSLPLGEETQYF. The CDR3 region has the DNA TGTGCCAGCAGTTTACCTCTAGGAGAAGAGACCCAGTACTTC.

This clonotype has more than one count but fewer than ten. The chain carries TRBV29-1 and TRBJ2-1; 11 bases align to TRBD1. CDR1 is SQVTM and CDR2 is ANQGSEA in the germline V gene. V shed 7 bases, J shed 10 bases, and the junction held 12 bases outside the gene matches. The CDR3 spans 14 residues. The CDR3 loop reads CSGDSGTGGEEQFF. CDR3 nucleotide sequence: TGCAGCGGTGATTCCGGGACAGGGGGTGAGGAGCAGTTCTTC.

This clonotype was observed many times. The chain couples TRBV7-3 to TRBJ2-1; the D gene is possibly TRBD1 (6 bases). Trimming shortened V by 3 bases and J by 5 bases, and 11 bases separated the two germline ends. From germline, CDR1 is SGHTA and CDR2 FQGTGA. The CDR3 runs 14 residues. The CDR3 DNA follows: TGTGCCAGCAGCTTCACACAGGGACACAATGAGCAGTTCTTC. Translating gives CASSFTQGHNEQFF.

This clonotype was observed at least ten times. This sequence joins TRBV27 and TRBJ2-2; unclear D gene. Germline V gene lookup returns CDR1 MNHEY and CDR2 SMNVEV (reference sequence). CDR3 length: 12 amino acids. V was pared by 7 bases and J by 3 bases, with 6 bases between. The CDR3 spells CASTSDTGELFF. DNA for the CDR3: TGTGCCAGCACCTCAGACACCGGGGAGCTGTTTTTT.

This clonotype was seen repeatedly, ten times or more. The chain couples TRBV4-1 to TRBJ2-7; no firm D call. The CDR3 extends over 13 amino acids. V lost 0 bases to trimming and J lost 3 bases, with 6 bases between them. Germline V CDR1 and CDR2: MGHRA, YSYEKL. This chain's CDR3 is CASSQEVVYEQYF. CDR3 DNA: TGCGCCAGCAGCCAAGAGGTCGTCTACGAGCAGTACTTC.

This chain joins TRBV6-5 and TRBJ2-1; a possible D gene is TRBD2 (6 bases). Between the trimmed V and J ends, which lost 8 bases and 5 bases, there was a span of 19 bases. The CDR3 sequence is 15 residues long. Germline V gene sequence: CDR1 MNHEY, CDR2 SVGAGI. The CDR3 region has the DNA TGTGCCAGCGGCCTTCTGGGAGGAAGGCACAATGAGCAGTTCTTC. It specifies CASGLLGGRHNEQFF.